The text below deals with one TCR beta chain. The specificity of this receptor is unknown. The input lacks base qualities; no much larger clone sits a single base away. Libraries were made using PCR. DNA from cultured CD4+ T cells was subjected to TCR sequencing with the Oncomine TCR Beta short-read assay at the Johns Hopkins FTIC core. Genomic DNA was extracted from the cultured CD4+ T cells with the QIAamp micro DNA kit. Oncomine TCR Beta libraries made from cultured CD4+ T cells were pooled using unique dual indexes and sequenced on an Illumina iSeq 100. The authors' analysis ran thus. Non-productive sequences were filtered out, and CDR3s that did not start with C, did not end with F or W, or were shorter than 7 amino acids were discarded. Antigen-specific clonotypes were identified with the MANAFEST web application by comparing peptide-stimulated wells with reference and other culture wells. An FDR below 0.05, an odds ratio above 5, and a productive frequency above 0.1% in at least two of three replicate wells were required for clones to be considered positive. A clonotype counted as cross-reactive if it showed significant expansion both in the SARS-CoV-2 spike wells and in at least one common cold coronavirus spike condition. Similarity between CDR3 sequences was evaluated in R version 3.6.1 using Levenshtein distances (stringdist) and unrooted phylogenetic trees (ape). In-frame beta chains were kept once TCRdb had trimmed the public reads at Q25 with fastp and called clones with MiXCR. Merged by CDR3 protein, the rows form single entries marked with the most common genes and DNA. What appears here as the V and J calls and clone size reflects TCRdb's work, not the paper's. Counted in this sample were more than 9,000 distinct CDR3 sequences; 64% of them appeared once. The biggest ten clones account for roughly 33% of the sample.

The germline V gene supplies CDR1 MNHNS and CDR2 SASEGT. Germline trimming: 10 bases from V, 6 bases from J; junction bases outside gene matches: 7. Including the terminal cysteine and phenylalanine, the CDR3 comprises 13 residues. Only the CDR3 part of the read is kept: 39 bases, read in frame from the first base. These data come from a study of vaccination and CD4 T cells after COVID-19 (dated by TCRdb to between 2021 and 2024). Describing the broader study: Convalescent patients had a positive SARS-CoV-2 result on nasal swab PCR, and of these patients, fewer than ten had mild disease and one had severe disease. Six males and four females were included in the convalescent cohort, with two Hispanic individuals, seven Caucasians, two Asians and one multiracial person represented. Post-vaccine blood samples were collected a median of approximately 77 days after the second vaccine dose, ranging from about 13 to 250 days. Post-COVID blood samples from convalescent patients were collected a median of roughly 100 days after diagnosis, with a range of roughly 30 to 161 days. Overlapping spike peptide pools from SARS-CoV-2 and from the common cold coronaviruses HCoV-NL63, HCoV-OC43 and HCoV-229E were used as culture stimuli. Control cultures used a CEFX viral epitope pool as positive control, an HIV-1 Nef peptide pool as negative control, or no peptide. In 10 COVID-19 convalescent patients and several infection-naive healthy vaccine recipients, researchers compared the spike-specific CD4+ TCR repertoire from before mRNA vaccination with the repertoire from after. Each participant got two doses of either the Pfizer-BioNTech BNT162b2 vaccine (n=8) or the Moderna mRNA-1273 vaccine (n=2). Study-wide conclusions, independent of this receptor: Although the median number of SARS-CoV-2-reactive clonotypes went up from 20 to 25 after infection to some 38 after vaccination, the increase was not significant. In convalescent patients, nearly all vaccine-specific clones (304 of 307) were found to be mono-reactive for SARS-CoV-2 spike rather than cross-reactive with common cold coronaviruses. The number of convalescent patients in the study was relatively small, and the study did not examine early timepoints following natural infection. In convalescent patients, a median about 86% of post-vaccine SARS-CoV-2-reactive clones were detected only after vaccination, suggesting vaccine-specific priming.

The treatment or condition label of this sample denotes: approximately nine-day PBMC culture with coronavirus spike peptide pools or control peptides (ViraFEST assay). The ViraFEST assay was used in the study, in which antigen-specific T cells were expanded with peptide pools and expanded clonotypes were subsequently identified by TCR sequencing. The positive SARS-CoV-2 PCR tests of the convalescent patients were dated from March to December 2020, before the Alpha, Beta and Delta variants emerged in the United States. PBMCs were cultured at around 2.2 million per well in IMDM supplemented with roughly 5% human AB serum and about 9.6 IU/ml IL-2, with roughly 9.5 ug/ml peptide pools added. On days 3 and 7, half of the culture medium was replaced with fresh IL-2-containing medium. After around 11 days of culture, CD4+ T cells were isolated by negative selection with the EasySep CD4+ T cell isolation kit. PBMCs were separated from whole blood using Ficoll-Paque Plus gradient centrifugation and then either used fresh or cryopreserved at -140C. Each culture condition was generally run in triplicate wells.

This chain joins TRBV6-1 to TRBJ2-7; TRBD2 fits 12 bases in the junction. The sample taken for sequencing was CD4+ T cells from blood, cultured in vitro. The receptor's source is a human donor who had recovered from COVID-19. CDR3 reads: CATASGREVEQYF. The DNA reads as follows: TGTGCCACAGCTAGCGGGAGGGAAGTCGAGCAGTACTTC.